This TCR beta chain was observed in a study of shared clonotypes between healthy human individuals. Study overall: With ages of 18 to 49, the donors were a couple of women and a few men.

From CD4+ cells came CD45RA+ naive and CD45RA-negative memory subsets. Produced via immunoSEQ multiplex PCR; TCRdb's table is partial and in-frame only. This sample has some 2,100,000 clones, with more than 90% found just once. The V gene's germline CDR1 is SGHVS and CDR2 FQNEAQ. With 1 base removed from V and 1 base from J, the gap between germline ends came to 14 bases. The CDR3 has 16 residues. This clone was seen just once. Its antigen is unidentified. Overall study results and limits: Among a few donors, about 5% of naive CD4 clonotypes were found in common. A limitation of the genetic and exposure-history diversity represented arose from few donors.

The sequenced sample consisted of naive CD4+ T cells sorted from blood. Subset given: CD45RA+ positively selected. The rearrangement uses TRBV7-8 and TRBJ2-7; tentatively, D is TRBD1 (6 bases). This receptor was obtained from a man between 18 and 35 years old in good health. DNA for the CDR3: TGTGCCAGCAGCTTAGAAGGGCAGACAGGATCCTACGAGCAGTACTTC. Translation: CASSLEGQTGSYEQYF.